Listed below are T cell receptor beta chains from one sample, sequenced in a study of T cell responses to AZD1222 COVID-19 vaccine. Using immunoSEQ multiplex PCR, the repertoire was profiled, and TCRdb retains in-frame clones only, with some absent. The data hold around 100,000 clones, with 87% observed a single time. The material was peripheral blood, obtained on day 0 of AZD1222 vaccination. The source of these receptors is an adult in good health. Both conserved end residues are part of each CDR3. The D gene is left open where the match is weak. Clone size appears in some rows only: once, few, many, or a class for an expanded clone.

abundance	v_gene	d_gene	j_gene	CDR3nt	CDR3aa
-	TRBV2	-	TRBJ1-1	TGTGCCAGCAGTACTAGGGACATGACATTT	CASSTRDMTF
-	TRBV5-1	-	TRBJ2-3	TGCGCCAGCAGCTTGGCTACGGGAGTAGATACGCAGTATTTT	CASSLATGVDTQYF
-	TRBV4-2	TRBD2	TRBJ2-7	TGTGCCAGCAGCCAAGAGCGGGAGGGCTCCTACGAGCAGTACTTC	CASSQEREGSYEQYF
once	TRBV28	-	TRBJ1-5	TGTGCCAGCAGTCCCCACGAGGGGAATCAGCCCCAGCATTTT	CASSPHEGNQPQHF
-	TRBV11-3	-	TRBJ1-6	TGTGCCAGCAGCCTTTCTGGGAATTCACCCCTCCACTTT	CASSLSGNSPLHF
-	TRBV29-1	-	TRBJ1-1	TGCAGCGGGGCGGCACACCCGAACACTGAAGCTTTCTTT	CSGAAHPNTEAFF
-	TRBV28	-	TRBJ1-1	TGTGCCAGCAGATTAATCAGACTGAACACTGAAGCTTTCTTT	CASRLIRLNTEAFF
few	TRBV19	TRBD2	TRBJ2-2	TGTGCCAGTACTCCCGGGGGGAGCGGCACGAACACCGGGGAGCTGTTTTTT	CASTPGGSGTNTGELFF
-	TRBV11-2	TRBD1	TRBJ1-6	TGTGCCAGCAGCGCCAGACAGGGGGGCCTCGATAATTCACCCCTCCACTTT	CASSARQGGLDNSPLHF
-	TRBV29-1	-	TRBJ1-2	TGCAGCGTTGAATTCGCCCGTGGGGGTACTAACTATGGCTACACCTTC	CSVEFARGGTNYGYTF
-	TRBV3-1/TRBV3-2	-	TRBJ1-6	TGTGCCAGCAGCCCACTAAGCGCCGTCGCCCCCCTCCACTTT	CASSPLSAVAPLHF
-	TRBV28	-	TRBJ1-1	TGTGCCAGCAGCGCCCTCAGTGGGGTGAACACTGAAGCTTTCTTT	CASSALSGVNTEAFF
-	TRBV6-1	-	TRBJ1-2	TGTGCCAGCAGTGAAGGCGGCAGCCCTAACTATGGCTACACCTTC	CASSEGGSPNYGYTF
once	TRBV7-9	-	TRBJ2-2	TGTGCCAGCAGCTTACGAGGGGGTGACACCGGGGAGCTGTTTTTT	CASSLRGGDTGELFF
-	TRBV7-2	TRBD1	TRBJ1-2	TGTGCCAGCAGCCCTAGGACAGGGATTAAGGGAAGCTATGGCTACACCTTC	CASSPRTGIKGSYGYTF
-	TRBV11-1	TRBD1	TRBJ2-7	TGTGCCAGCAGCTTAGCATCAGGACAGGACTCCTACGAGCAGTACTTC	CASSLASGQDSYEQYF
-	TRBV7-9	TRBD1	TRBJ1-2	TGTGCCAGCAGCCCCCTTGCGACAGGGGGCGATGGCTACACCTTC	CASSPLATGGDGYTF
-	TRBV3-1/TRBV3-2	-	TRBJ1-2	TGTGCCAGCGGGCCCCAGCCCTTGGGAGCTAGCTATGGCTACACCTTC	CASGPQPLGASYGYTF
-	TRBV6-2/TRBV6-3	TRBD2	TRBJ2-7	TGTGCCAGCAGTCTTAGCGGGGCCCCAAGGCAGTACTTC	CASSLSGAPRQYF
once	TRBV5-1	-	TRBJ1-6	TGCGCCAGCAGCCTGGCTGTTCGGAACCTTAAGAGCTCCTATAATTCACCCCTCCACTTT	CASSLAVRNLKSSYNSPLHF
-	TRBV2	-	TRBJ2-7	TGTGCCAGCAGTGAGGGTATTTCCCGACACTTGTTATACTTC	CASSEGISRHLLYF
-	TRBV5-1	TRBD1	TRBJ1-2	TGCGCCAGCAGCTCGGGAGGGACAGGGGGCTACGATGGCTACACCTTC	CASSSGGTGGYDGYTF
-	TRBV19	-	TRBJ2-4	TGTGCCAGTAGTGCTCCAGAGACCAAAAACATTCAGTACTTC	CASSAPETKNIQYF
-	TRBV13	-	TRBJ2-1	TGTGCCAGCAGCTTAGAGGGGTGGGAGGGACAGGTTGAGGCCACTTACAGGGAGCAGTTCTTC	CASSLEGWEGQVEATYREQFF
once	TRBV5-4	-	TRBJ1-1	TGTGCCAGCAGCCACCCGTTTGGGGTTGACACTGAAGCTTTCTTT	CASSHPFGVDTEAFF
-	TRBV9	TRBD1	TRBJ1-6	TGTGCCAGCAGGAACCGGGACAGGGTAGGGAATTCACCCCTCCACTTT	CASRNRDRVGNSPLHF
-	TRBV27	-	TRBJ1-6	TGTGCCAGCAGTAACCTCCGGGGATCACCCCTCCACTTT	CASSNLRGSPLHF
-	TRBV7-3	TRBD1	TRBJ2-7	TGTGCCAGCAGCCCGGCGGGACAGGCACCCCACGAGCAGTACTTC	CASSPAGQAPHEQYF